The T cell receptor (beta chain) described here comes from a study of T cell responses to AZD1222 COVID-19 vaccine. Germline V gene lookup returns CDR1 MNHNS and CDR2 SASEGT. The CDR3 runs to 10 residues. V dropped 3 bases and J dropped 8 bases, with 3 bases sitting between them. Worth noting for this clone: Its antigen is undetermined.

Only in-frame clones appear in the TCRdb table, and some are missing; sequencing was by immunoSEQ multiplex PCR. Of 130,000 to 150,000 clones listed, more than 75% are singletons. Findings and limits, study-wide: It was only after the peak T cell response that any repertoires were sampled. With two AZD1222 doses given, Spike-specific TCR breadth and depth both rose. Seropositive at baseline were only a handful of AZD1222 recipients. Spike-wide coverage was observed for vaccine-associated CD4 TCRs, with dominant responses at 160-218 and 743-854.

This sample comprised peripheral blood, obtained on day 0 of MenACWY control vaccination. The clonotype comes from an adult in good health. V gene TRBV6-1 combines with J gene TRBJ2-3; D is unresolved. The CDR3: CASSDITQYF. Here the CDR3 DNA reads TGTGCCAGCAGTGATATTACGCAGTATTTT.